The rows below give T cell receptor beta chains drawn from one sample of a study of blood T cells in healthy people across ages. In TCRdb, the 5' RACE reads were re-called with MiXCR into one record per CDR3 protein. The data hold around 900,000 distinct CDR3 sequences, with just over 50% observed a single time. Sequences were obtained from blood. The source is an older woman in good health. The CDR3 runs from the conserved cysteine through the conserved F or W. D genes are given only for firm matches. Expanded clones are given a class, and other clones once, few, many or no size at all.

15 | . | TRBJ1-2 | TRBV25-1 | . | TGTGCCAGCAGTGAGACCCACAGGCGCGGCTATGGCTACACCTTC | CASSETHRRGYGYTF
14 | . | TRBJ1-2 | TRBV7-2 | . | TGTGCCAGCAGCGCAGGCAGGATTAACTATGGCTACACCTTC | CASSAGRINYGYTF
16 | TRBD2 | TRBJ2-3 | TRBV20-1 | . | TGCAGTGCTGGACCGGGGACTAGCGGGACAACAGATACGCAGTATTTT | CSAGPGTSGTTDTQYF
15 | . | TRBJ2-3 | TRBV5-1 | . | TGCGCCAGCAGCTTAAGTGGCCCAGGTCCAGATACGCAGTATTTT | CASSLSGPGPDTQYF
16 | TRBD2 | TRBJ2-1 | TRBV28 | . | TGTGCCAGCAGTTTATCGACCGGGACTACTACCTATGAGCAGTTCTTC | CASSLSTGTTTYEQFF
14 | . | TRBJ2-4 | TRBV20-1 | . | TGCAGTGCCCACAGGCTTGGGGCCAAAAACATTCAGTACTTC | CSAHRLGAKNIQYF
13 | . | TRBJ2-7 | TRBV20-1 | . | TGCAGTGCTAGAGCGACCGCAAAGTACGAGCAGTACTTC | CSARATAKYEQYF
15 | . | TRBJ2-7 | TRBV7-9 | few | TGTGCCAGCAGCTTATCTACAGGGACGTTCTACGAGCAGTACTTC | CASSLSTGTFYEQYF
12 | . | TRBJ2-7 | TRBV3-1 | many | TGTGCCAGCAGCCAAGGGGCTTACGAGCAGTACTTC | CASSQGAYEQYF
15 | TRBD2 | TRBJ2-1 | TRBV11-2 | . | TGTGCCAGCAGCTTACTAGCGGGAGTAATTGGTGAGCAGTTCTTC | CASSLLAGVIGEQFF
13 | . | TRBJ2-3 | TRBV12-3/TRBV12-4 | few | TGTGCCAGCAGGCGCGTAATCCGAGGGACGCAGTATTTT | CASRRVIRGTQYF
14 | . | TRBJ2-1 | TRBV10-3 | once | TGTGCCATCAGGGGCGCTAAGTCGCAAGGGACCCAGTTCTTC | CAIRGAKSQGTQFF
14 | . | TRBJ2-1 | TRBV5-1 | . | TGCGCCAGCAGCCAAAGCGGCTCCTACAATGAGCAGTTCTTC | CASSQSGSYNEQFF
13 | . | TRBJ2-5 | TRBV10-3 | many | TGTGCCATCAGAGGGAGGACACAAGAGACCCAGTACTTC | CAIRGRTQETQYF
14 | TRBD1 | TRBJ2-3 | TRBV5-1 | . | TGCGCCAGCAGCTTGGGACAGGGAACAGATGCGCAGTATTTT | CASSLGQGTDAQYF
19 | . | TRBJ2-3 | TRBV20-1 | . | TGCAGTGCTCCAGGGGAGGGTCTAGCGGAATGGCCTCCTTCGGATACGCAGTATTTT | CSAPGEGLAEWPPSDTQYF
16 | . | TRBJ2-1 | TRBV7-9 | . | TGTGCCATCCCCGAGAGAGGAGGCCCCCGCGGCGATGAGCAGTTCTTC | CAIPERGGPRGDEQFF
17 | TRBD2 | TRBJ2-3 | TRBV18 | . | TGTGCCAGCTCACCACGTATTACTAGCGGGAGTTTGGATACGCAGTATTTT | CASSPRITSGSLDTQYF
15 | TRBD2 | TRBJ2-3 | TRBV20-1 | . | TGCAGTGCTAGAGATCCTGGGACTAGAACAGATACGCAGTATTTT | CSARDPGTRTDTQYF
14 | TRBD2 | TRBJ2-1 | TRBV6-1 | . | TGTGCCAGCAGGGGGACTAGCGGGAGTATTGAGCAGTTCTTC | CASRGTSGSIEQFF
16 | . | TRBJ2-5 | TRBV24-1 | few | TGTGCCACCAGTGATCCACTTACGCCAAAACAAGAGACCCAGTACTTC | CATSDPLTPKQETQYF
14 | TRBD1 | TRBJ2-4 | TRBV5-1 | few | TGCGCCAGCAGCGAGCGGGACAGGGTAGGGGAGCAGTACTTC | CASSERDRVGEQYF
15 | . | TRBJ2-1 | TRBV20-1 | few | TGCAGTGCCGACGGCAGGGGCGGCTCCTACAATGAGCAGTTCTTC | CSADGRGGSYNEQFF
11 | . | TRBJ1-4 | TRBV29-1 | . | TGCAGCGTTGTGTCTGACGAAAAACTGTTTTTT | CSVVSDEKLFF
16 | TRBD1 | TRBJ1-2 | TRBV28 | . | TGTGCCAGCAGACAAGCCGGGACAGGGGGATACTATGGCTACACCTTC | CASRQAGTGGYYGYTF
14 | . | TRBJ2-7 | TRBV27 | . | TGTGCCAGCAGTTTCTCAGCGGCCTCCTACGAGCAGTACTTC | CASSFSAASYEQYF
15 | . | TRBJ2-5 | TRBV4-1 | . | TGCGCCAGCAGCCAGGGAAGGGGGGAACAAGAGACCCAGTACTTC | CASSQGRGEQETQYF
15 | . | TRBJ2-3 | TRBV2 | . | TGTGCCAGCCGTCCGACCACGCCTAGCACAGATACGCAGTATTTT | CASRPTTPSTDTQYF
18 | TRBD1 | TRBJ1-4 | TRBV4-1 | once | TGCGCCAGCAGCCATATAAGGGACAGGGGGCGCGTAAATGAAAAACTGTTTTTT | CASSHIRDRGRVNEKLFF
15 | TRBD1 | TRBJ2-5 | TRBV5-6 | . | TGTGCCAGCAGCTTAGGACAGGGGGGCCCAGAGACCCAGTACTTC | CASSLGQGGPETQYF
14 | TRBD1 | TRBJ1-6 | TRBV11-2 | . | TGTGCCAGCAGCCGGACAGGGGACGGATCACCCCTCCACTTT | CASSRTGDGSPLHF
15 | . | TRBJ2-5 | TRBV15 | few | TGTGCCACCAGCAGAGATCCCGGGTTGGGAGAGACCCAGTACTTC | CATSRDPGLGETQYF
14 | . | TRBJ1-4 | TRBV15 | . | TGTGCCACCAGCAGGCCATTTACTAATGAAAAACTGTTTTTT | CATSRPFTNEKLFF
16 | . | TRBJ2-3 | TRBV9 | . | TGTGCCAGCAGCTTCAGGGCGGTGAGAGGCACAGATACGCAGTATTTT | CASSFRAVRGTDTQYF
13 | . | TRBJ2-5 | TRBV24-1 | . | TGTGCCACCAGTGGTACAGTCACAGAGACCCAGTACTTC | CATSGTVTETQYF
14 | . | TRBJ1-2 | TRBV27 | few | TGTGCCAGCAGCACTGACGGGACTAACTATGGCTACACCTTC | CASSTDGTNYGYTF
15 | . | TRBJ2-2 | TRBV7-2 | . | TGTGCCAGCAGCTTAGCGGGGAGGAACACCGGGAAGCTGTTTTTT | CASSLAGRNTGKLFF
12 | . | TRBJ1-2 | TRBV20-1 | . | TGCAGTGCTAGAGTGGGGGGCGCAAGCTACACCTTC | CSARVGGASYTF
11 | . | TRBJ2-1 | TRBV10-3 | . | TGTGCCATCAGTGAGTCTACGGAGCAGTTCTTC | CAISESTEQFF
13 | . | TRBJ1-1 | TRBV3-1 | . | TGTGCCAGCAGCCAAAGGGGGGTCACTGAAGCTTTCTTT | CASSQRGVTEAFF
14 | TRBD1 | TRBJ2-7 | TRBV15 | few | TGTGCCACCAGCGAACGGGACAGTGACTACGAGCAGTACTTC | CATSERDSDYEQYF
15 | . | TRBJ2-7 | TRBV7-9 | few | TGTGCCAGCAGCCGAACTAGCACCGTGGACTCCGAGCAGTACTTC | CASSRTSTVDSEQYF
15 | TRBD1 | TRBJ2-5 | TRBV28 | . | TGTGCCAGCAGTTTGCCTGGGACAGTGAAAGAGACCCAGTACTTC | CASSLPGTVKETQYF
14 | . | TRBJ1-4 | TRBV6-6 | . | TGTGCCAGCAGTTACGAAGGGTTGACTGAAAAACTGTTTTTT | CASSYEGLTEKLFF
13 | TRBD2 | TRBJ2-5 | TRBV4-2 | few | TGTGCCAGCAGTAGCGGGTTAGAAGAGACCCAGTACTTC | CASSSGLEETQYF
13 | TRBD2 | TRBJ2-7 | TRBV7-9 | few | TGTGCCAGCCGGGGTAGCGGGATCGACGAGCAGTACTTC | CASRGSGIDEQYF
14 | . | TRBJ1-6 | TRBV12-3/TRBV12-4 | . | TGTGCCAGCAGTTTAGAAGGGATCGGGTCACCCCTCCACTTT | CASSLEGIGSPLHF
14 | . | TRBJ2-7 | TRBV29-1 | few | TGCAGCGTTATGTGGACTATAGGCTCCTACGAGCAGTACTTC | CSVMWTIGSYEQYF
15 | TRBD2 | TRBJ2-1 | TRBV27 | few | TGTGCCAGCACCACCGGGACTAACCTATACAATGAGCAGTTCTTC | CASTTGTNLYNEQFF
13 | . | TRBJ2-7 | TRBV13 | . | TGTGCCAGCAGCTTAGGAGTTTTTTACGAGCAGTACTTC | CASSLGVFYEQYF
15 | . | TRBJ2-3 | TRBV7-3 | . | TGTGCCAGCAGCTACGGGAGTATTGGCACAGATACGCAGTATTTT | CASSYGSIGTDTQYF
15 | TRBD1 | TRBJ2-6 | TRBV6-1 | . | TGTGCCAGCAGCGCAAGGGGGCTTGGGGCCAACGTCCTGACTTTC | CASSARGLGANVLTF
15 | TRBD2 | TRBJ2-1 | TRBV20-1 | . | TGCAGTGCTAGGGGGTGGGGGAGGGCCGGGAATGAGCAGTTCTTC | CSARGWGRAGNEQFF
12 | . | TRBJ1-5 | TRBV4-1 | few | TGCGCCAGCAGCCAAACCAATCAGCCCCAGCATTTT | CASSQTNQPQHF
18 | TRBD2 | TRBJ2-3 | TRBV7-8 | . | TGTGCCAGCAGCTTAAGGGGACTAGCGGGAGCGCCCACAGATACGCAGTATTTT | CASSLRGLAGAPTDTQYF
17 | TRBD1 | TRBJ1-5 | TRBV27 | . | TGTGCCAGCAGTTTGAGACAGGGGGCGATGAAGTATCAGCCCCAGCATTTT | CASSLRQGAMKYQPQHF
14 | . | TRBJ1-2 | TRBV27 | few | TGTGCCAGCAGTACCATGGTCGGAGCCTATGGCTACACCTTC | CASSTMVGAYGYTF